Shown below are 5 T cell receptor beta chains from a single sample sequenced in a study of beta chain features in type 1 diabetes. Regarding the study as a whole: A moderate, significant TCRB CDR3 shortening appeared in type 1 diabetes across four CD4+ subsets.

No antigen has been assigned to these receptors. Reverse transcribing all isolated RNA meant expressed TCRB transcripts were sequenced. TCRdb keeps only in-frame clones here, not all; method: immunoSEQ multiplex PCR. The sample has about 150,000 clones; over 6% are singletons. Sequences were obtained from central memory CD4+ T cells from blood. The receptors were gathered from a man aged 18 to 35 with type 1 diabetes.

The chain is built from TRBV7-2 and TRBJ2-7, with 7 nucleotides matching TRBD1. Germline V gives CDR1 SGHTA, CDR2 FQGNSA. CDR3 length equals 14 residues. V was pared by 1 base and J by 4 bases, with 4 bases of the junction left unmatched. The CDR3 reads CASSLVGQSYEQYF. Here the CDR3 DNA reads TGTGCCAGCAGCTTAGTGGGACAGAGTTACGAGCAGTACTTC.

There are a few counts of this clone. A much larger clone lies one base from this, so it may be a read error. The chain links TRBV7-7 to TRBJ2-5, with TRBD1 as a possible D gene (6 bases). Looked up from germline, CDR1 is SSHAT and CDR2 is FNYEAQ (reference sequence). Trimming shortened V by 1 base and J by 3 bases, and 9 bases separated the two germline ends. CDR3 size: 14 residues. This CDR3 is CASSLVQGEETQYF. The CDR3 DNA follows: TGTGCCAGCAGCTTAGTACAGGGCGAAGAGACCCAGTACTTC.

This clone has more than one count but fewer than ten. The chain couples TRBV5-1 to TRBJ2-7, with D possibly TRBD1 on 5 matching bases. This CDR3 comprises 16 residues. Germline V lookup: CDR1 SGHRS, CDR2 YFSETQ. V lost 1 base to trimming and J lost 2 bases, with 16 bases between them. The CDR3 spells CASSLSIGQGTYEQYF. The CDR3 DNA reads TGCGCCAGCAGCTTGAGTATCGGGCAGGGAACCTACGAGCAGTACTTC.

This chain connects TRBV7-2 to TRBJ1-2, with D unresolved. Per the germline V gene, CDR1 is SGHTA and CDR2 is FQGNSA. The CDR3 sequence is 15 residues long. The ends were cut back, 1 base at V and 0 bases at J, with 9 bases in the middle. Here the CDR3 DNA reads TGTGCCAGCAGCTTAGGAGGGAAACCTAACTATGGCTACACCTTC. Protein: CASSLGGKPNYGYTF.

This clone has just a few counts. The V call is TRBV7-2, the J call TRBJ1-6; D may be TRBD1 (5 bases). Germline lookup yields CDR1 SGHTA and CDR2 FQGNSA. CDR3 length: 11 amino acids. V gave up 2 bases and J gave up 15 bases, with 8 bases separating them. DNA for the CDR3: TGTGCCAGCAGCTTAAGGGGCAGCCTCCACTTT. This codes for CASSLRGSLHF.